This T cell receptor (beta chain) is drawn from a study of cytomegalovirus exposure and HLA in healthy donors. The PCR used 60 Vbeta and 13 Jbeta primers. Here immunoSEQ multiplex PCR was the method, and the copy in TCRdb shows in-frame clones only, minus some. The profile covers 150,000 to 200,000 clones, with around 75% appearing a single time and around 1.5% taken by the ten largest. Overall study findings and caveats: In vitro, three CMV-associated chains proved specific for CMV antigens. Productive rates of about 90% or about 30% were seen for most TCR beta V segments in an earlier analysis.

Donors were ostensibly healthy at sampling, although undocumented immune exposures were probable. Trimming removed 0 bases from V and 1 base from J, with 26 bases in between. The germline V gene has CDR1 SGDLS and CDR2 YYNGEE. The CDR3 sequence is 22 residues long. With regard to this clone: Its cognate antigen is unknown.

This chain uses TRBV9 with TRBJ2-6; weak D call: TRBD2 (6 bases). This clonotype was sampled from a woman in her fifties or sixties in good health and CMV-seronegative. Sequencing was done on a sample of PBMCs. The CDR3 region is CASSVGVSGEGLSSSGANVLTF. CDR3 nucleotide sequence: TGTGCCAGCAGCGTAGGGGTTTCGGGGGAAGGACTAAGCTCTTCTGGGGCCAACGTCCTGACTTTC.